One T cell receptor beta chain is described in this entry. The antigen is unknown. These data are taken from a study of cytomegalovirus exposure and HLA in healthy donors. Study outcomes and limitations: Information on immune exposure was restricted to one variable (CMV serostatus). Reported performance of the classifier showed diagnosis of cytomegalovirus status with high specificity and sensitivity.

The CDR3 is 17 amino acids. The V gene end was trimmed by 7 bases and the J gene end by 2 bases; junction bases not matched to a gene: 12. Germline V CDR1 and CDR2: MNHEY, SMNVEV (reference sequence). It was with 60 Vbeta and 13 Jbeta primers that the PCR ran. Generated by immunoSEQ multiplex PCR, the TCRdb table keeps only in-frame clones and is missing some. Here the sample spans 170,000 or so clones, approximately 84% being singletons. The TCR was taken from a girl aged 5-17 years in good health and CMV-seropositive. Sequencing was performed on PBMCs. J is TRBJ2-2 and V is TRBV27; 8 nucleotides match TRBD1. The CDR3, as DNA: TGTGCCAGCACTAAAAGACGCGGACAGGGCAACACCGGGGAGCTGTTTTTT. Protein: CASTKRRGQGNTGELFF.